The present T cell receptor (beta chain) was sequenced within a study of T-cell memory formation after mild COVID-19. Findings and limits, study-wide: Clones that shrank (day 15 to 85) were balanced CD4/CD8, whereas later expanders leaned CD4+.

TCRdb re-called the 5' RACE reads through MiXCR, storing one row per CDR3 protein. The repertoire has around 120,000 distinct CDR3 sequences, roughly 15% of them found once; the top ten carry roughly 13%. As concerns this clonotype: The antigen remains unidentified.

V lost 2 bases and J 4 bases, leaving 6 bases between the germline ends. This CDR3 is 12 amino acids long. CDR1 is DFQATT and CDR2 is SNEGSKA in the germline V gene (reference sequence). The clonotype comes from an adult woman who had mild COVID-19 (a few samples of this study predate the infection). Cell type and time point are not known. Sequencing was done on a sample of PBMCs or a T cell subset sorted from them (not recorded which). The rearrangement links TRBV20-1 to TRBJ1-5; D uncertain. The CDR3 loop is CSARTPNQPQHF. CDR3 DNA: TGCAGTGCTAGAACCCCTAATCAGCCCCAGCATTTT.